This TCR beta chain was sequenced in a study of blood T cell repertoires in COVID-19. At the level of the study: Collection of acute and convalescent COVID-19 samples took place in the United States, Italy and Spain. Nucleic acid was either cDNA or gDNA, and it came from T cells, B-cell-depleted T cells, or PBMCs.

In the original workflow: Nucleated cell number was recorded as an estimate derived from reference gene primer amplification. Clones were sequenced by immunoSEQ multiplex PCR, and TCRdb holds only the in-frame ones, with some missing. V and J calls plus clone size are reproduced from that table; the DNA served to infer D and trimming. In the table there are a few hundred thousand clones, around 82% of which are singletons. CDR3 length: 16 residues. V lost 2 bases and J lost 0; bases outside the gene matches: 6. CDR1 is ENHRY, CDR2 SYGVKD, per germline. The receptor was derived from a woman in her forties or fifties with acute or convalescent COVID-19. V is TRBV10-3 and J is TRBJ1-1; 7 bases line up with TRBD1. Sequenced sample: peripheral blood. This CDR3 reads CAISEQTGIMNTEAFF. The CDR3 nucleotides are TGTGCCATCAGTGAGCAGACAGGGATTATGAACACTGAAGCTTTCTTT.